This TCR beta chain was retrieved from a study of blood T cell repertoires in COVID-19. About the study: Italy, Spain and the United States were the sources of the convalescent and acute COVID-19 samples. T cells, B-cell-depleted T cells, or PBMCs supplied cDNA or gDNA.

Profiling relied on immunoSEQ multiplex PCR, and the TCRdb table lists in-frame clones only, not all of them. The sample includes about 260,000 clones, about 85% seen only once; the top ten take 4.2%. The ends were cut back, 7 bases at V and 3 bases at J, with 10 bases in the middle. The CDR3 spans 12 residues. Germline assignment: CDR1 KGHSY and CDR2 FQNENV. This clone was counted once. Sequencing was carried out using peripheral blood. J is TRBJ2-7 and V is TRBV16, with D hard to call. The TCR originated in a man between 60 and 75 years old with acute or convalescent COVID-19. The CDR3 spells CASNPHGYEQYF. The DNA for the CDR3 is TGTGCCAGCAACCCCCACGGCTACGAGCAGTACTTC. Full variable domain (outside the CDR3, taken from reference TRBV16 and TRBJ2-7): GEEVAQTPKHLVRGEGQKAKLYCAPIKGHSYVFWYQQVLKNEFKFLISFQNENVFDETGMPKERFSAKCLPNSPCSLEIQATKLEDSAVYFCASNPHGYEQYFGPGTRLTVT.